The 32 T cell receptor beta chains below were found in one sample sequenced in a study of T cell responses to AZD1222 COVID-19 vaccine. Method: immunoSEQ multiplex PCR; TCRdb's copy keeps in-frame clones and lacks some. Of approximately 160,000 clones in the sample, 94% were seen once. The material was peripheral blood, obtained 28 days after the second AZD1222 dose. The receptors here all came from an adult who received the AZD1222 COVID-19 vaccine.

The gene calls are TRBV2 and TRBJ2-5; D is tentatively TRBD1 or TRBD2 (6 bases each). Looked up from germline, CDR1 is SNHLY and CDR2 is FYNNEI. V was trimmed by 2 bases and J by 5 bases, leaving 18 bases between them. This CDR3 has 16 residues. CDR3 loop: CASSEIPGAPSETQYF. The CDR3 coding sequence is TGTGCCAGCAGTGAAATCCCGGGGGCGCCCTCGGAGACCCAGTACTTC.

Notes on this clone: The final CDR3 position lacks the conserved phenylalanine or tryptophan, pointing to a likely read error. V gene TRBV27 combines with J gene TRBJ1-1, with D unresolved. V lost 4 bases, J lost 1 base, and 7 bases lay in between. The CDR3 is 13 residues long. The germline CDR1 and CDR2 sequences are MNHEY and SMNVEV (reference sequence). The CDR3 sequence is CASSSPTNTEAFL. The CDR3 coding sequence is TGTGCCAGCAGTTCACCTACGAACACTGAAGCTTTCCTT.

The gene calls are TRBV2 and TRBJ2-1, with 13 bases aligning to TRBD2. Germline V gene sequence: CDR1 SNHLY, CDR2 FYNNEI. CDR3 length equals 15 residues. The V segment lost 5 bases and the J segment 3 bases; nucleotides outside the gene matches: 1. CDR3 coding DNA: TGTGCCAGCAGTTGGACTAGCGGGGGCTACAATGAGCAGTTCTTC. This codes for CASSWTSGGYNEQFF.

The chain links TRBV2 to TRBJ1-1; D remains ambiguous. In germline, CDR1 is SNHLY, CDR2 FYNNEI. This CDR3 has 14 amino acids. With 7 bases removed from V and 0 bases from J, the gap between germline ends came to 12 bases. CDR3 bases: TGTGCCAGCACTGAGGTCACGGTGAACACTGAAGCTTTCTTT. This encodes CASTEVTVNTEAFF.

V gene TRBV7-9 combines with J gene TRBJ2-3, with D maybe TRBD2 (6 bases). The ends were cut back, 8 bases at V and 3 bases at J, with 12 bases in the middle. The germline gives CDR1 SEHNR, CDR2 FQNEAQ (reference sequence). There are 13 residues in the CDR3. The CDR3 DNA follows: TGTGCCAGCCCGGAGGGCCAGACAGATACGCAGTATTTT. Protein product: CASPEGQTDTQYF.

The chain has TRBV27 and TRBJ1-6, with D tentatively TRBD1 (5 bases). Trimming shortened V by 7 bases and J by 7 bases, and 23 bases separated the two germline ends. This CDR3 comprises 17 residues. The germline gives CDR1 MNHEY, CDR2 SMNVEV (reference sequence). CDR3 bases: TGTGCCAGCATTCCCCCCCGGGGGTGGGGAACGAATTCACCCCTCCACTTT. It codes for CASIPPRGWGTNSPLHF.

This chain joins TRBV28 and TRBJ1-2, with TRBD1 identical over 9 bases. The CDR3 is 15 residues long. The trim removed 8 bases at V and 5 bases at J, leaving 12 bases unmatched. CDR1 is MDHEN, CDR2 SYDVKM, per germline. CDR3 protein: CASGSVRQGVYGYTF. For the CDR3, the DNA is TGTGCCAGCGGATCAGTGCGACAGGGGGTTTATGGCTACACCTTC.

This chain joins TRBV19 and TRBJ2-2; D not certain. Per the germline V gene, CDR1 is LNHDA and CDR2 is SQIVND (reference sequence). Trimming stripped 3 bases from V and 6 bases from J, with 11 bases between. This CDR3 spans 14 amino acids. Here the CDR3 DNA reads TGTGCCAGTAGTATCCTAGGGCGGTCCGGGGAGCTGTTTTTT. Protein product: CASSILGRSGELFF.

This clone was detected once. This sequence joins TRBV4-2 and TRBJ1-1, with D possibly being TRBD1 (5 bases). V shed 3 bases and J shed 5 bases, with 10 bases lying between them. The CDR3 is 13 residues long. The V gene's germline CDR1 is LGHNA and CDR2 YNFKEQ. Written as DNA, the CDR3 is TGTGCCAGCAGCCACCTAAGGGGAACTGAAGCTTTCTTT. Translating gives CASSHLRGTEAFF.

V and J are TRBV4-1 and TRBJ2-7, with TRBD2 identical over 7 bases. J gave up 3 bases and V 2 bases, and 10 bases lay outside the gene matches. Germline V gene lookup returns CDR1 MGHRA and CDR2 YSYEKL. This CDR3 spans 16 amino acids. CDR3 region: CASSQSRGSGNYEQYF. DNA for the CDR3: TGCGCCAGCAGCCAATCGAGAGGGAGCGGGAACTACGAGCAGTACTTC.

This chain connects TRBV11-1 to TRBJ2-1; 8 bases align to TRBD2. Germline V lookup: CDR1 SGHAT, CDR2 FQDESV (reference sequence). This CDR3 region has 15 residues. V dropped 6 bases and J dropped 5; count of bases not matched to a gene: 9. Written as DNA, the CDR3 is TGTGCCAGCAGTCCCGGGACTAGTCGCCACAATGAGCAGTTCTTC. Encoded protein: CASSPGTSRHNEQFF.

The rearrangement joins TRBV2 to TRBJ1-4; D might be TRBD1 (5 bases). The CDR3 has 15 residues. Germline values: CDR1 SNHLY, CDR2 FYNNEI. V was shortened by 6 bases and J by 7 bases, with 18 bases between the two germline ends. The CDR3 nucleotides are TGTGCCAGCAGCCCGGGACCCACAAGGGGTGAAAAACTGTTTTTT. It yields the protein CASSPGPTRGEKLFF.

This rearrangement joins TRBV11-2 to TRBJ2-3; D remains unclear. Germline V gives CDR1 SGHAT, CDR2 FQNNGV. This CDR3 has 15 amino acids. V dropped 1 base and J dropped 1 base, with 9 bases sitting between them. The CDR3 loop reads CASSLALTGTDTQYF. The CDR3, as DNA: TGTGCCAGCAGCTTAGCATTGACTGGCACAGATACGCAGTATTTT.

This clone has just one count. The V call is TRBV19, the J call TRBJ2-7; D gene uncertain. V gave up 5 bases and J gave up 3 bases, with 8 bases separating them. Germline-derived CDR1 and CDR2 are LNHDA and SQIVND (reference sequence). The CDR3 sequence is 12 residues long. CDR3 DNA: TGTGCCAGTAGTCTGCCAGGCTACGAGCAGTACTTC. Translating it yields CASSLPGYEQYF.

The gene calls are TRBV28 and TRBJ2-2; D possibly uses TRBD1 or TRBD2 (5 bases each). Trimming took off 2 bases at V and 8 bases at J, with 12 bases between the two ends. Per the germline V gene, CDR1 is MDHEN and CDR2 is SYDVKM. The CDR3 has 14 amino acids. CDR3 region: CASSLQGRTGELFF. CDR3 sequence (DNA): TGTGCCAGCAGTTTACAGGGACGGACAGGGGAGCTGTTTTTT. The full variable domain, completed using reference TRBV28 and TRBJ2-2, is DVKVTQSSRYLVKRTGEKVFLECVQDMDHENMFWYRQDPGLGLRLIYFSYDVKMKEKGDIPEGYSVSREKKERFSLILESASTNQTSMYLCASSLQGRTGELFFGEGSRLTVL.

The genes are TRBV6-2 or TRBV6-3 and TRBJ2-2; D is undetermined. The CDR3 spans 12 residues. The V and J ends lost 4 bases and 7 bases respectively, with 7 bases between them. Germline CDR1 and CDR2: MNHEY and SVGEGT. This CDR3 is CASSSGYGELFF. For the CDR3, the DNA is TGTGCCAGCAGTTCCGGGTACGGGGAGCTGTTTTTT.

V and J are TRBV6-6 and TRBJ2-5; TRBD1 matches 8 bases. This CDR3 comprises 16 residues. In germline, CDR1 is MNHNY, CDR2 SVGAGI (reference sequence). After removal of 2 bases from V and 1 base from J, the junction contained 6 bases not matched to a gene. The CDR3 DNA reads as TGTGCCAGCAGTTACCCAACCGGGACAGGCCAAGAGACCCAGTACTTC. Encoded protein: CASSYPTGTGQETQYF.

The rearrangement links TRBV19 to TRBJ1-2, with 8 positions matching TRBD1. Trimming at V came to 2 bases and at J to 8 bases, leaving 7 bases not matched to a gene. Per the germline V gene, CDR1 is LNHDA and CDR2 is SQIVND (reference sequence). This CDR3 is built from 14 residues. The CDR3 bases are TGTGCCAGTAGTATAAGGGACAGGTCTGGCGGCTACACCTTC. This sequence encodes CASSIRDRSGGYTF. Supplemented by reference TRBV19 and TRBJ1-2, the full variable domain reads DGGITQSPKYLFRKEGQNVTLSCEQNLNHDAMYWYRQDPGQGLRLIYYSQIVNDFQKGDIAEGYSVSREKKESFPLTVTSAQKNPTAFYLCASSIRDRSGGYTFGSGTRLTVV.

The rearrangement links TRBV6-2 or TRBV6-3 to TRBJ2-3; D remains ambiguous. V shed 0 bases and J shed 0 bases, with 7 bases lying between them. The CDR3 extends over 15 amino acids. The germline gives CDR1 MNHEY, CDR2 SVGEGT. The CDR3 sequence: CASSYSGISTDTQYF. Written as DNA, the CDR3 is TGTGCCAGCAGTTACTCAGGGATAAGCACAGATACGCAGTATTTT.

The CDR3 reads CASSPPEPTSGRRTGELFF. The CDR3 DNA reads as TGTGCCAGCAGTCCGCCTGAACCAACTAGCGGGAGAAGAACCGGGGAGCTGTTTTTT. V is TRBV6-6 and J is TRBJ2-2; 11 bases line up with TRBD2. Trimming removed 5 bases from V and 5 bases from J; junction bases left unmatched: 16. Germline V gene lookup returns CDR1 MNHNY and CDR2 SVGAGI (reference sequence). The CDR3 contains 19 residues.

This clone was observed once. The V call is TRBV20-1, the J call TRBJ2-2; no clear D. The CDR3 consists of 13 residues. Trimming shortened V by 3 bases and J by 1 base, and 6 bases separated the two germline ends. Germline-derived CDR1 and CDR2 are DFQATT and SNEGSKA (reference sequence). The CDR3 here is CSASQRNTGELFF. In DNA form, the CDR3 reads TGCAGTGCTAGTCAGCGGAACACCGGGGAGCTGTTTTTT.

In DNA form, the CDR3 reads TGTGCCAGCAGTGAAACGATCACAGGGACTTCGTACCAAGAGACCCAGTACTTC. Its protein product is CASSETITGTSYQETQYF. This chain uses TRBV6-1 with TRBJ2-5; the D call may be TRBD1 or TRBD2 (6 bases each). The CDR3 extends over 18 amino acids. Per germline, CDR1 MNHNS and CDR2 SASEGT. V lost 2 bases and J 0 bases, leaving 19 bases between the germline ends.

V is TRBV27 and J is TRBJ2-1, with D perhaps TRBD1 (5 bases). In germline, CDR1 is MNHEY, CDR2 SMNVEV (reference sequence). The CDR3 has 17 amino acids. V was clipped by 2 bases and J by 4 bases, with 18 bases between them. As DNA, the CDR3 is TGTGCCAGCAGTTTAACTCCCAGGGCCAGCGAGTACAATGAGCAGTTCTTC. It encodes CASSLTPRASEYNEQFF.

V usage is TRBV2 and J usage is TRBJ1-2, with 7 bases that match TRBD1. Trimming removed 6 bases from V and 10 bases from J; junction bases left unmatched: 11. This CDR3 region has 13 residues. CDR1 SNHLY and CDR2 FYNNEI come from the germline V gene. DNA of the CDR3: TGTGCCAGCAGCGCGGGGACAGCTAAACTCTACACCTTC. This codes for CASSAGTAKLYTF.

This chain links TRBV18 with TRBJ2-3; 9 nucleotides line up with TRBD2. This CDR3 contains 16 residues. The V and J ends lost 0 bases and 4 bases, in that order; junction bases with no gene match: 5. Germline assignment: CDR1 KGHSH and CDR2 LQKENI. The CDR3 nucleotides are TGTGCCAGCTCACCACCGGGCGGGAGGGCCGCAGATACGCAGTATTTT. It is translated as CASSPPGGRAADTQYF. Complete variable domain (other parts from reference TRBV18 and TRBJ2-3): NAGVMQNPRHLVRRRGQEARLRCSPMKGHSHVYWYRQLPEEGLKFMVYLQKENIIDESGMPKERFSAEFPKEGPSILRIQQVVRGDSAAYFCASSPPGGRAADTQYFGPGTRLTVL.

The chain has TRBV11-3 and TRBJ2-2; D might be TRBD1 or TRBD2, each matching 6 bases. Trimming removed 1 base from V and 7 bases from J, with 13 bases in between. Germline CDR1 reads SGHNT; CDR2 reads YENEEA. CDR3 length: 15 amino acids. The CDR3 loop reads CASSLGGRGLGELFF. CDR3 nucleotides: TGTGCCAGCAGCTTAGGGGGCCGGGGGCTCGGGGAGCTGTTTTTT.

The chain carries TRBV2 and TRBJ2-1, with D perhaps matching TRBD1 or TRBD2 (5 bases each). The length of the CDR3 is 14 residues. The V end lost 4 bases, the J end lost 6 bases, and 13 bases lay between the germline ends. Germline V gives CDR1 SNHLY, CDR2 FYNNEI. The CDR3 DNA follows: TGTGCCAGCAGTGGGGGGAACATACCCAATGAGCAGTTCTTC. It codes for CASSGGNIPNEQFF.

The gene calls are TRBV30 and TRBJ1-5, with no clear D. The ends were cut back, 0 bases at V and 3 bases at J, with 9 bases in the middle. Per the germline V gene, CDR1 is GTSNPN and CDR2 is SVGIG (reference sequence). This CDR3 contains 14 residues. Here the CDR3 reads CAWSVQSFNQPQHF. As DNA, the CDR3 is TGTGCCTGGAGTGTTCAGAGTTTCAATCAGCCCCAGCATTTT.

V gene TRBV30 combines with J gene TRBJ1-6; TRBD1 matches 9 bases. The trim removed 2 bases at V and 2 bases at J, leaving 4 bases unmatched. CDR1 is GTSNPN and CDR2 is SVGIG in the germline V gene (reference sequence). The CDR3 is made up of 16 amino acids. The CDR3 DNA reads TGTGCCTGGAGTAACAGGGGGCCAGCCTATAATTCACCCCTCCACTTT. It yields the protein CAWSNRGPAYNSPLHF.

This chain links TRBV29-1 with TRBJ2-1; 10 bases align to TRBD1. Losses at the gene ends were 6 bases for V and 3 bases for J; bases not matched to a gene: 5. The CDR3 contains 14 residues. CDR1 is SQVTM and CDR2 is ANQGSEA in the germline V gene. The CDR3, as DNA: TGCAGCGTGGGGGGGGACAGGGGCTACAATGAGCAGTTCTTC. It encodes CSVGGDRGYNEQFF.

The chain has TRBV5-1 and TRBJ1-2; D uncertain. V was trimmed by 1 base and J by 6 bases, leaving 13 bases between them. Per the germline V gene, CDR1 is SGHRS and CDR2 is YFSETQ. The CDR3 covers 14 residues. The DNA for the CDR3 is TGCGCCAGCAGCTTGTTAAGCGGACCGAATGGCTACACCTTC. Its protein is CASSLLSGPNGYTF.

V is TRBV2 and J is TRBJ2-3, with 11 bases that match TRBD2. Germline CDR1 is SNHLY and CDR2 is FYNNEI. V gave up 8 bases and J gave up 5 bases; unmatched junction bases: 9. This CDR3 has 15 amino acids. The CDR3 DNA is TGTGCCAGCCTCATTCTAGCGGGAGGCGGAGATACGCAGTATTTT. It encodes CASLILAGGGDTQYF.